This entry is about one T cell receptor beta chain. Trimming took 1 base from V and 0 from J; bases not matched to a gene: 2. There are 16 residues in the CDR3. Germline CDR1 and CDR2: MDHEN and SYDVKM. The sample originates from a study of blood T cell repertoires in COVID-19. Study information: COVID-19 samples, acute and convalescent, were from the United States, Italy and Spain. T cells, B-cell-depleted T cells, or PBMCs provided the cDNA or gDNA that served as material.

Participant-reported clinical history was the basis for cohort assignment. The protocol was immunoSEQ multiplex PCR, while the TCRdb copy is restricted to in-frame clones and leaves out a portion. This sample has under 300,000 clones, with around 86% found just once. The V and J genes are TRBV28 and TRBJ2-1, with 8 bases aligning to TRBD2. Sequencing used PBMCs or T cells enriched from blood (not recorded which). This sequence originates from a man between 18 and 29 years old who had recovered from COVID-19. The CDR3 reads CASSLSGRASYNEQFF. In nucleotides, the CDR3 is TGTGCCAGCAGTTTATCCGGGAGGGCCTCCTACAATGAGCAGTTCTTC. Based on the CDR3 plus reference TRBV28 and TRBJ2-1, the full variable domain is DVKVTQSSRYLVKRTGEKVFLECVQDMDHENMFWYRQDPGLGLRLIYFSYDVKMKEKGDIPEGYSVSREKKERFSLILESASTNQTSMYLCASSLSGRASYNEQFFGPGTRLTVL.